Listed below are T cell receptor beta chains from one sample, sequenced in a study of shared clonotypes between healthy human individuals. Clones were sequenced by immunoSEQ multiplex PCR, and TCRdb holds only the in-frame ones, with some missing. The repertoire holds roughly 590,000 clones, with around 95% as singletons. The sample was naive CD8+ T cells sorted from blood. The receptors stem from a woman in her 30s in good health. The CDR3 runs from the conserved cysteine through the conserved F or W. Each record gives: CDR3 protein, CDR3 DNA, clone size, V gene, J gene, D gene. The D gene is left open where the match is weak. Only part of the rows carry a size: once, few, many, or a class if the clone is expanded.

CASSLEGSTEAFF	TGTGCCAGCAGCTTGGAGGGTTCGACTGAAGCTTTCTTT	-	TRBV5-4	TRBJ1-1	-
CASSESIGSNEQFF	TGCGCCAGCAGTGAGTCGATTGGGAGCAATGAGCAGTTCTTC	once	TRBV10-2	TRBJ2-1	-
CASSVRLADSTDTQYF	TGTGCCAGCAGCGTGAGACTAGCGGATAGCACAGATACGCAGTATTTT	-	TRBV9	TRBJ2-3	TRBD2
CASSLVSGSNEQYF	TGTGCCAGCAGCTTAGTTAGCGGGAGCAACGAGCAGTACTTC	-	TRBV7-6	TRBJ2-7	TRBD2
CSAPLSNEQFF	TGCAGTGCCCCCCTGAGCAATGAGCAGTTCTTC	-	TRBV20-1	TRBJ2-1	-
CASTGLSWEEQFF	TGTGCCAGTACGGGACTCTCCTGGGAGGAGCAGTTCTTC	-	TRBV28	TRBJ2-1	-
CASSFERTGEQYF	TGTGCCAGCAGTTTTGAAAGAACCGGCGAGCAGTACTTC	-	TRBV6-5	TRBJ2-7	-
CASSLATASEQFF	TGTGCCAGTAGTCTCGCGACAGCCTCTGAGCAGTTCTTC	-	TRBV19	TRBJ2-1	-
CASSQESSDTQYF	TGTGCCAGCAGCCAGGAATCGTCAGATACGCAGTATTTT	-	TRBV5-4	TRBJ2-3	-
CASSLSGQGSNEQFF	TGTGCCAGCAGTTTATCCGGACAGGGGAGTAATGAGCAGTTCTTC	-	TRBV27	TRBJ2-1	TRBD1
CASSIGPSREGPYEQYF	TGTGCCAGTAGTATAGGTCCCTCGCGGGAGGGCCCCTACGAGCAGTACTTC	-	TRBV19	TRBJ2-7	TRBD2
CASTSSYNQPQHF	TGTGCCAGTACCTCCAGTTACAATCAGCCCCAGCATTTT	few	TRBV19	TRBJ1-5	-
CASSEMSSTDTQYF	TGTGCCAGCAGTGAAATGTCTAGCACAGATACGCAGTATTTT	-	TRBV25-1	TRBJ2-3	-
CASSPRYTENTEAFF	TGCGCCAGCAGCCCCCGATATACTGAAAACACTGAAGCTTTCTTT	-	TRBV4-1	TRBJ1-1	-
CATRGRKGFEQYF	TGTGCCACACGCGGTAGGAAAGGTTTCGAGCAGTACTTC	-	TRBV2	TRBJ2-7	-
CASSLGPSGIYEQYF	TGTGCCAGCAGCTTAGGGCCTAGCGGGATTTACGAGCAGTACTTC	-	TRBV11-2	TRBJ2-7	TRBD2
CASSLGRGQHGYTF	TGCGCCAGCAGCTTGGGGAGGGGACAGCATGGCTACACCTTC	-	TRBV5-1	TRBJ1-2	TRBD1
CASTRTDILEQFF	TGTGCCAGCACCCGGACTGACATCCTAGAGCAGTTCTTC	-	TRBV2	TRBJ2-1	-
CASSLVSRYTGELFF	TGTGCCAGCAGTTTAGTATCCAGATACACCGGGGAGCTGTTTTTT	once	TRBV27	TRBJ2-2	-
CASSLWGNTGELFF	TGTGCCAGCAGCTTATGGGGGAACACCGGGGAGCTGTTTTTT	-	TRBV7-6	TRBJ2-2	-
CASSGDSGSWYTQYF	TGTGCCAGCAGCGGGGATAGCGGGAGTTGGTATACGCAGTATTTT	-	TRBV7-8	TRBJ2-3	TRBD2
CASSFVTGINEKLFF	TGTGCCAGCAGCTTCGTGACCGGAATTAATGAAAAACTGTTTTTT	-	TRBV7-9	TRBJ1-4	-
CASREGTSGYYEQYF	TGCGCCAGCAGGGAAGGGACTAGCGGGTACTACGAGCAGTACTTC	once	TRBV5-1	TRBJ2-7	TRBD2
CASSFVGLIYNEQFF	TGTGCCAGCAGTTTTGTAGGACTCATTTACAATGAGCAGTTCTTC	-	TRBV27	TRBJ2-1	-
CASSFRDRSYEQYF	TGTGCCAGCAGTTTCCGGGACAGGTCCTACGAGCAGTACTTC	-	TRBV6-5	TRBJ2-7	TRBD1
CASSDGQGIYEQYF	TGTGCCAGCAGCGACGGACAGGGAATCTACGAGCAGTACTTC	-	TRBV5-6	TRBJ2-7	TRBD1
CASSGGDYGYTF	TGTGCCAGCTCAGGGGGCGACTATGGCTACACCTTC	-	TRBV27	TRBJ1-2	TRBD1
CASSQIGKDTGELFF	TGCGCCAGCAGCCAAATAGGGAAGGACACCGGGGAGCTGTTTTTT	-	TRBV4-1	TRBJ2-2	-
CASSSPGDGDTQYF	TGTGCCAGCAGCTCGCCGGGCGACGGCGATACGCAGTATTTT	few	TRBV5-4	TRBJ2-3	-
CASSVISGIYNEQFF	TGTGCCAGCAGCGTAATTAGCGGGATCTACAATGAGCAGTTCTTC	-	TRBV9	TRBJ2-1	TRBD2
CSVDADLGNEQFF	TGCAGCGTTGACGCGGACCTAGGGAATGAGCAGTTCTTC	-	TRBV29-1	TRBJ2-1	-
CASSLTGQGGSEQYF	TGTGCCAGCAGCTTGACGGGTCAGGGTGGGTCCGAGCAGTACTTC	-	TRBV5-4	TRBJ2-7	-
CASSQLGLAGGTYEQYF	TGTGCCAGCAGTCAACTCGGACTAGCGGGGGGTACCTACGAGCAGTACTTC	-	TRBV28	TRBJ2-7	TRBD2
CASSQEILAYEQYF	TGTGCCAGCAGCCAAGAAATACTAGCCTACGAGCAGTACTTC	-	TRBV4-2	TRBJ2-7	-
CASSLSSSSGNTIYF	TGTGCCAGCAGTTTATCGTCGAGCTCTGGAAACACCATATATTTT	-	TRBV28	TRBJ1-3	-
CASSLGDRGSFTEAFF	TGCGCCAGCAGCCTGGGGGACAGGGGATCTTTCACTGAAGCTTTCTTT	few	TRBV4-1	TRBJ1-1	TRBD1
CASSLDYGIYNEQFF	TGTGCCAGCAGCTTAGATTACGGTATCTACAATGAGCAGTTCTTC	-	TRBV11-2	TRBJ2-1	-
CASSEALRDTPNEKLFF	TGTGCCAGCAGTGAAGCGCTAAGAGACACCCCTAATGAAAAACTGTTTTTT	-	TRBV2	TRBJ1-4	-
CASSVGDDSYEQYF	TGCGCCAGCAGCGTGGGGGACGACTCCTACGAGCAGTACTTC	-	TRBV5-1	TRBJ2-7	-
CASSGGLAGTYNEQFF	TGCGCCAGCAGCGGCGGACTAGCGGGGACCTACAATGAGCAGTTCTTC	once	TRBV5-1	TRBJ2-1	TRBD2
CASSPGLAVSYEQYF	TGTGCCAGCAGCCCCGGACTAGCGGTATCCTACGAGCAGTACTTC	-	TRBV14	TRBJ2-7	TRBD2
CASSLVNKEKLFF	TGTGCCAGCAGCTTAGTGAACAAGGAAAAACTGTTTTTT	-	TRBV13	TRBJ1-4	-
CSALAGVEQFF	TGCAGTGCTCTAGCCGGCGTTGAGCAGTTCTTC	-	TRBV20-1	TRBJ2-1	-
CASSQDRDSTDTQYF	TGTGCCAGTAGTCAGGACAGGGATAGCACAGATACGCAGTATTTT	-	TRBV19	TRBJ2-3	TRBD1
CARDGGSEAFF	TGTGCCAGGGATGGGGGCTCTGAAGCTTTCTTT	-	TRBV2	TRBJ1-1	-